This paragraph covers one TCR beta chain sequence. This sample is part of a study of blood T cell repertoires in COVID-19. Study information: There were acute and convalescent COVID-19 samples, and they came from the United States, Italy and Spain.

Original analysis: It was from reference gene primer amplification that nucleated cell counts were estimated. Sequenced by immunoSEQ multiplex PCR; TCRdb stores in-frame clones only, minus some. The V and J calls and clone size are taken from that table; D and trimming were inferred from the DNA. The profile shows roughly 150,000 clones, about 80% of them singletons. V was clipped by 7 bases and J by 7 bases, with 13 bases between them. CDR1 DFQATT and CDR2 SNEGSKA come from the germline V gene (reference sequence). The CDR3 length is 11 residues. The source is a human donor in a cohort sampled during active COVID-19. The chain is built from TRBV20-1 and TRBJ1-2; D uncertain. Source material: peripheral blood. The chain's CDR3 is CSVEGRSGYTF. For the CDR3, the DNA is TGCAGTGTTGAAGGGAGGTCTGGCTACACCTTC.